This entry lists 21 T cell receptor beta chains sequenced from one sample in a study of cytomegalovirus exposure and HLA in healthy donors. The PCR was carried out with 60 Vbeta primers and 13 Jbeta primers. Libraries were prepared by immunoSEQ multiplex PCR; TCRdb keeps only in-frame clonotypes and omits some of them. The table lists about 220,000 clones, roughly 79% of them singletons. Sequenced material: PBMCs. All receptors derive from a male donor in good health and CMV-seronegative.

The chain recombines TRBV4-3 with TRBJ2-5, with a tentative D call TRBD2 (5 bases). The CDR3 covers 15 residues. Per germline, CDR1 LGHNA and CDR2 YSLEER. With 0 bases removed from V and 2 bases from J, the gap between germline ends came to 10 bases. The CDR3 coding sequence is TGCGCCAGCAGCCAAGATAACGGAGGACAAGAGACCCAGTACTTC. Translated, it gives CASSQDNGGQETQYF.

This sequence joins TRBV4-2 and TRBJ1-2; maybe TRBD1 (6 bases). The CDR3 runs to 13 residues. The germline CDR1 and CDR2 sequences are LGHNA and YNFKEQ. V lost 4 bases and J lost 6, with 12 bases in between. This CDR3 is CASSPLQGNGYTF. CDR3 coding DNA: TGTGCCAGCAGCCCCCTGCAGGGGAATGGCTACACCTTC.

V and J are TRBV5-5 and TRBJ2-3, with TRBD2 matching 10 bases. From germline, CDR1 is SGHKS and CDR2 YYEKEE (reference sequence). Germline trimming cut 4 bases from V and 2 bases from J; bases unmatched to any gene: 4. The CDR3 sequence is 15 residues long. The CDR3: CASSAGLANTDTQYF. The DNA for the CDR3 is TGTGCCAGCAGCGCGGGACTAGCGAACACAGATACGCAGTATTTT.

This chain uses TRBV19 with TRBJ2-1; 9 nucleotides align to TRBD1. Looked up from germline, CDR1 is LNHDA and CDR2 is SQIVND (reference sequence). The CDR3 runs to 18 residues. The trim removed 3 bases at V and 9 bases at J, leaving 18 bases unmatched. CDR3 region: CASSIDSGTGNREGEQFF. CDR3 coding DNA: TGTGCCAGTAGTATCGATTCCGGGACAGGGAACCGGGAAGGTGAGCAGTTCTTC.

CDR3 sequence reads: CASSLGLSGAKNIQYF. In DNA form, the CDR3 reads TGTGCCAGCAGCTTGGGCCTTAGCGGGGCCAAAAACATTCAGTACTTC. V and J are TRBV5-6 and TRBJ2-4; 7 positions match TRBD2. Germline V CDR1 and CDR2: SGHDT, YYEEEE. After removal of 0 bases from V and 1 base from J, the junction contained 4 bases not matched to a gene. This CDR3 contains 16 residues.

The chain is built from TRBV7-9 and TRBJ2-1; D is perhaps TRBD2 (5 bases). V was pared by 5 bases and J by 4 bases, with 9 bases between. CDR3 length: 13 residues. CDR1 and CDR2 (germline): SEHNR, FQNEAQ (reference sequence). DNA for the CDR3: TGTGCCAGCAGCCCCGGAGGATACAATGAGCAGTTCTTC. This gives the protein CASSPGGYNEQFF.

This clone was observed a handful of times. This chain links TRBV7-9 with TRBJ1-5, with D maybe TRBD1 (5 bases). The germline CDR1 and CDR2 sequences are SEHNR and FQNEAQ (reference sequence). Trimming stripped 2 bases from V and 7 bases from J, with 12 bases between. This CDR3 spans 14 amino acids. CDR3 bases: TGTGCCAGCAGCTTACCAGGGAGGTACCAGCCCCAGCATTTT. Its translation is CASSLPGRYQPQHF.

The chain carries TRBV5-1 and TRBJ2-2; D perhaps matches TRBD2 (5 bases). Germline values: CDR1 SGHRS, CDR2 YFSETQ. This CDR3 has 14 amino acids. V dropped 0 bases and J dropped 9 bases, with 12 bases sitting between them. The CDR3 DNA follows: TGCGCCAGCAGCTTGGTGCCGTGGGAGCGGGAGCTGTTTTTT. It specifies CASSLVPWERELFF.

V gene TRBV10-3 combines with J gene TRBJ2-7; the D gene is possibly TRBD1 (6 bases). This CDR3 has 16 amino acids. V was pared by 11 bases and J by 4 bases, with 27 bases between. In germline, CDR1 is ENHRY, CDR2 SYGVKD. DNA for the CDR3: TGTGCCCTCAAATCTAACGTCAGGGGATTAGGATACGAGCAGTACTTC. Encoded protein: CALKSNVRGLGYEQYF.

J is TRBJ1-2 and V is TRBV13; D possibly corresponds to TRBD1 (6 bases). The V and J ends lost 5 bases and 7 bases respectively, with 20 bases between them. Germline V CDR1 and CDR2: PRHDT, FYEKMQ (reference sequence). The CDR3 has 15 amino acids. The CDR3 spells CASSPRQAVVGGYTF. The CDR3 nucleotides read TGTGCCAGCAGCCCCCGACAGGCAGTTGTGGGTGGCTACACCTTC.

The V gene is TRBV30, the J gene TRBJ2-7, with D possibly TRBD1 on 6 matching bases. Trimming removed 1 base from V and 3 bases from J, with 16 bases in between. This CDR3 contains 15 residues. From germline, CDR1 is GTSNPN and CDR2 SVGIG (reference sequence). For the CDR3, the DNA is TGTGCCTGGAGTGATCCGGGACACGGAAACTACGAGCAGTACTTC. Protein: CAWSDPGHGNYEQYF.

The chain links TRBV4-3 to TRBJ2-3; 9 nucleotides match TRBD2. Germline CDR1 reads LGHNA; CDR2 reads YSLEER. V trimming: 0 bases; J trimming: 5 bases; junction bases outside the gene matches: 9. The CDR3 spans 17 residues. CDR3 sequence: CASSQDLGGGAKDTQYF. CDR3 DNA: TGCGCCAGCAGCCAAGATCTAGGCGGGGGGGCCAAAGATACGCAGTATTTT.

This clone was detected only a few times. This chain uses TRBV7-2 with TRBJ2-7, with 10 positions matching TRBD1. V trimming: 5 bases; J trimming: 2 bases; junction bases outside the gene matches: 6. This CDR3 region has 15 residues. The germline gives CDR1 SGHTA, CDR2 FQGNSA. CDR3 nucleotide sequence: TGTGCCAGCAGCCTGGGACAGGGGAAACCCTACGAGCAGTACTTC. It translates to CASSLGQGKPYEQYF.

This chain connects TRBV4-3 to TRBJ2-7; 15 positions match TRBD2. The CDR3 is 19 amino acids. V lost 3 bases, J lost 3 bases, and 12 bases stayed unmatched. The germline gives CDR1 LGHNA, CDR2 YSLEER. In nucleotides, the CDR3 is TGCGCCAGCAGCCAGGGACTAGCGGGGGGTTCCCTGCCCTACTACGAGCAGTACTTC. Protein product: CASSQGLAGGSLPYYEQYF.

The chain employs TRBV2 and TRBJ1-2, with D tentatively TRBD1 (5 bases). Trimming cost V 8 bases and J 0 bases, with 10 bases left between them. Germline CDR1 reads SNHLY; CDR2 reads FYNNEI. The CDR3 length is 13 residues. The CDR3 DNA sequence: TGTGCCAGCCAGGGTCGCCCTAACTATGGCTACACCTTC. It specifies CASQGRPNYGYTF.

This clone came up once. This rearrangement joins TRBV28 to TRBJ1-2; 8 bases match TRBD1. After removal of 6 bases from V and 6 bases from J, the junction contained 6 bases not matched to a gene. The CDR3 runs to 13 residues. The germline V gene has CDR1 MDHEN and CDR2 SYDVKM. This CDR3 is CASRKTGVDGYTF. The CDR3 nucleotides read TGTGCCAGCAGAAAGACAGGGGTGGATGGCTACACCTTC.

This clone came up a few times. The J gene is TRBJ1-1, the V gene TRBV14, with a possible D match to TRBD1 (5 bases). CDR3 length: 13 amino acids. Trimming left V 4 bases short and J 5 bases short, with 11 bases between. The germline V gene encodes CDR1 SGHDN and CDR2 FVKESK. The CDR3 spells CASSLIRETEAFF. DNA for the CDR3: TGTGCCAGCAGCCTAATCAGGGAAACTGAAGCTTTCTTT.

This chain connects TRBV7-6 to TRBJ1-1; the D is unclear. Germline V CDR1 and CDR2: SGHVS, FNYEAQ. This CDR3 is built from 12 residues. V was pared by 5 bases and J by 1 base, with 5 bases between. CDR3 DNA sequence: TGTGCCAGCAGCCCGCGGAACACTGAAGCTTTCTTT. This encodes CASSPRNTEAFF.

This chain uses TRBV5-1 with TRBJ2-5, with a weak D call TRBD2 (6 bases). Trimming cost V 4 bases and J 3 bases, with 13 bases left between them. The CDR3 length is 14 residues. The germline V gene has CDR1 SGHRS and CDR2 YFSETQ. This CDR3 reads CASSRRAEKETQYF. The CDR3 DNA follows: TGCGCCAGCAGCCGGAGGGCCGAAAAAGAGACCCAGTACTTC.

The genes are TRBV5-6 and TRBJ2-2; perhaps TRBD2 as D (5 bases). Trimming cost V 0 bases and J 6 bases, with 9 bases left between them. This CDR3 contains 14 residues. Germline V gene data show CDR1 as SGHDT and CDR2 as YYEEEE. The CDR3 sequence: CASSLGRESGELFF. The CDR3 DNA sequence: TGTGCCAGCAGCTTGGGAAGGGAGTCCGGGGAGCTGTTTTTT.

The chain has TRBV7-3 and TRBJ1-1; D might be TRBD1 (6 bases). Trimming stripped 4 bases from V and 1 base from J, with 7 bases between. Germline V gene sequence: CDR1 SGHTA, CDR2 FQGTGA. The CDR3 covers 13 residues. The CDR3 loop reads CASSWGQNTEAFF. As DNA, the CDR3 is TGTGCCAGCAGCTGGGGGCAGAACACTGAAGCTTTCTTT.